Below, one T cell receptor (beta chain) is given with its context. Its antigen remains unidentified. Trimming removed 8 bases from V and 8 bases from J, with 19 bases in between. This CDR3 contains 14 residues. Three rounds of nested PCR, following a modified ARM-PCR protocol, produced the TCRbeta library. From the multiplex PCR reads, TCRdb called clonotypes with MiXCR, one entry per CDR3 protein. Among roughly 120,000 distinct CDR3 sequences listed, about 61% were seen once. RNA was extracted from bulk tissue without any cell sorting. Distant lung tissue was collected more than 3 cm away from the tumor edge. The data were obtained in a study of tumor and adjacent non-tumor tissue in lung cancer. Points from the study as a whole: Tumor tissue had significantly higher TCR diversity than normal lung. In normal lung, the top 100 clones were significantly more dominant than in tumor.

The TCR originated in a man aged 55 to 70 with non-small cell lung cancer. The sequencing sample was made of distant non-tumor lung tissue. The chain has TRBV12-3 or TRBV12-4 and TRBJ2-1; D might be TRBD2 (5 bases). The CDR3 here is CASGSRTSGDEQFF. The DNA of the CDR3 is TGTGCCAGCGGTTCCAGGACCTCCGGGGATGAGCAGTTCTTC.